The rows below give T cell receptor beta chains drawn from one sample of a study of T cell responses to AZD1222 COVID-19 vaccine. Clones were sequenced by immunoSEQ multiplex PCR, and TCRdb holds only the in-frame ones, with some missing. The sample gives about 100,000 clones, about 93% of which show up once; 4% to 5.5% is in the top ten. The source was peripheral blood, collected on day 0 of AZD1222 vaccination. The receptors were sampled from an adult in good health. CDR3s include the opening cysteine and the closing phenylalanine or tryptophan. A D gene is named only where the DNA matches it firmly. The size field is filled for only some rows; it gives once, few, many or a size class.

j_call	clone_size	d_call	v_call	cdr3_nt	cdr3_aa
TRBJ1-2	NA	NA	TRBV6-2/TRBV6-3	TGTGCCAGCAGTTCCTCCGGACGGACTAACTATGGCTACACCTTC	CASSSSGRTNYGYTF
TRBJ1-1	NA	NA	TRBV7-9	TGTGCCAGCAGTTATGACAGCCTGAACACTGAAGCTTTCTTT	CASSYDSLNTEAFF
TRBJ2-7	NA	TRBD2	TRBV6-6	TGTGCCAGCAGGCAAACTAGCGGAAGCTCCTACGAGCAGTACTTC	CASRQTSGSSYEQYF
TRBJ2-3	NA	NA	TRBV2	TGTGCCAGCAGTGCTAGCACAGATACGCAGTATTTT	CASSASTDTQYF
TRBJ2-3	NA	TRBD2	TRBV27	TGTGCCAGCAGTCCCCGGACTAGTCAGTTCATATCTAGCACAGATACGCAGTATTTT	CASSPRTSQFISSTDTQYF
TRBJ2-1	NA	NA	TRBV4-1	TGCGCCAGCAGCCAAGAGGGGGCTAGCGGATACAATGAGCAGTTCTTC	CASSQEGASGYNEQFF
TRBJ2-5	NA	TRBD2	TRBV6-2/TRBV6-3	TGTGCCAGCAGTTACGGGGCCTCGGGACTAGCGGGAGGGTGGCAAGAGACCCAGTACTTC	CASSYGASGLAGGWQETQYF
TRBJ2-1	NA	TRBD2	TRBV20-1	TGCAGTGCTAGTTTAGCGGGCCCCTACAATGAGCAGTTCTTC	CSASLAGPYNEQFF
TRBJ2-1	NA	NA	TRBV2	TGTGCCAGCAGGGGCGGGTTAGCGAGTTACAATGAGCAGTTCTTC	CASRGGLASYNEQFF
TRBJ1-6	NA	TRBD1	TRBV5-6	TGTGCCAGCAGCTTTAAAGACAGGGAAAATTCACCCCTCCACTTT	CASSFKDRENSPLHF
TRBJ2-3	once	TRBD2	TRBV28	TGTGCCAGCAGTTTACTCGGGACTAGCCTTATCACAGATACGCAGTATTTT	CASSLLGTSLITDTQYF
TRBJ2-3	NA	TRBD2	TRBV2	TGTGCCAGCAGTGAAGGGTTAGCGGGAGGTAGCACAGATACGCAGTATTTT	CASSEGLAGGSTDTQYF
TRBJ2-7	once	NA	TRBV30	TGTGCCTGGAGTGTAACGAGGGTGGGCGAGCAGTACTTC	CAWSVTRVGEQYF
TRBJ2-3	NA	TRBD2	TRBV2	TGTGCCAGCATTAAAGGGACTACCACAGATACGCAGTATTTT	CASIKGTTTDTQYF
TRBJ1-1	once	NA	TRBV7-3	TGTGCCAGCAGCTTTTCGGCGTACACTGAAGCTTTCTTT	CASSFSAYTEAFF
TRBJ2-1	NA	TRBD2	TRBV4-1	TGCGCCAGCAGCCAAGATCTTAGGGGAACTAGCGGGATATTAGATGAGCAGTTCTTC	CASSQDLRGTSGILDEQFF